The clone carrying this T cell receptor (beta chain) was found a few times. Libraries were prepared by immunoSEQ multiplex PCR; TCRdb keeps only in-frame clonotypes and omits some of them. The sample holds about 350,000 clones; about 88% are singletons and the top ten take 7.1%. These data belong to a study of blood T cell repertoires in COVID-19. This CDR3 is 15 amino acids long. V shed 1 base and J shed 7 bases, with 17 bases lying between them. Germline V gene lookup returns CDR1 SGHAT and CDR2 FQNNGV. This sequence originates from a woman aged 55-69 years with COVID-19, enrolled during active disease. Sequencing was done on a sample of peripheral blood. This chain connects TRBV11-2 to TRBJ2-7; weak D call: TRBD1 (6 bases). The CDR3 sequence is CASSLVPGVRGEQYF. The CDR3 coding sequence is TGTGCCAGCAGCTTAGTTCCCGGTGTTAGGGGGGAGCAGTACTTC.